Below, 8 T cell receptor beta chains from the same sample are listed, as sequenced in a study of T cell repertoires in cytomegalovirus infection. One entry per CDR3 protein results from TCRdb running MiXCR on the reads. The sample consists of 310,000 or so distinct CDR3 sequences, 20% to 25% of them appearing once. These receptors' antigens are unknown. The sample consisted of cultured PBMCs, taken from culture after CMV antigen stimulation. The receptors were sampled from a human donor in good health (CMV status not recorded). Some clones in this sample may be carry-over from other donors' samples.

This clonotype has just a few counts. As DNA, the CDR3 is TGTGCCAGCAGTTTAGGTCAGGGGCCCACTGAAGCTTTCTTT. It translates to CASSLGQGPTEAFF. V is TRBV12-3 or TRBV12-4 and J is TRBJ1-1, with D possibly TRBD1 on 6 matching bases. Trimming pared 1 base from V and 4 bases from J, leaving 10 bases between. The CDR3 sequence is 14 residues long.

The CDR3 spells CAISESLTAHQDTQYF. The CDR3 DNA follows: TGTGCCATCAGTGAGTCGCTTACCGCCCACCAAGATACGCAGTATTTT. J is TRBJ2-3 and V is TRBV10-3; D is undetermined. V dropped 0 bases and J dropped 5 bases, with 15 bases sitting between them. This CDR3 is 16 amino acids long. The V gene's germline CDR1 is ENHRY and CDR2 SYGVKD.

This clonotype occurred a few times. CDR3 sequence: CASSRGARYGYTF. The DNA for the CDR3 is TGTGCCAGCAGCCGGGGGGCTCGCTATGGCTACACCTTC. The chain recombines TRBV11-3 with TRBJ1-2, with D maybe TRBD1 (6 bases). CDR1 is SGHNT and CDR2 is YENEEA in the germline V gene. V lost 5 bases to trimming and J lost 4 bases, with 11 bases between them. The CDR3 runs to 13 residues.

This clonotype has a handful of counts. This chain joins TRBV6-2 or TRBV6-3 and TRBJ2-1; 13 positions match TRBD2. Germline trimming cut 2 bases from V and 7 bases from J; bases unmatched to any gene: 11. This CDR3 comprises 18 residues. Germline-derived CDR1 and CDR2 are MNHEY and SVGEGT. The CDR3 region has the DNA TGTGCCAGCAGTTACCTGGGGACTAGCGGGATATCATGGAATGAGCAGTTCTTC. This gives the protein CASSYLGTSGISWNEQFF.

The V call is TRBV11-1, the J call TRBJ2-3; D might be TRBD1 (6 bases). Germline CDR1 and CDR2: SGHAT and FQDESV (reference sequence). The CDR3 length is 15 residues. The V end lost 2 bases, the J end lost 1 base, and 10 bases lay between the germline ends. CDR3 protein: CASSLLDSGTDTQYF. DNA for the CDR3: TGTGCCAGCAGCTTACTGGACAGTGGCACAGATACGCAGTATTTT.

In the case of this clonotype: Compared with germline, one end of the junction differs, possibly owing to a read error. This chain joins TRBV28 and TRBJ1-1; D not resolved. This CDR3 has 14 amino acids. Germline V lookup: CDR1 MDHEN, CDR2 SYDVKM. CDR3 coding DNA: TGTGCCGGCAGTTTCCAGGTTAGGGTCACTGAAGCTTTCTTT. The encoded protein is CAGSFQVRVTEAFF.

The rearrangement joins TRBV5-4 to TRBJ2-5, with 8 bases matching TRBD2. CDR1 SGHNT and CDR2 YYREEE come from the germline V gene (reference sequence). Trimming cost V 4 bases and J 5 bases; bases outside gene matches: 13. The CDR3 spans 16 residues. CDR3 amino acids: CASSPRSGSFGETQYF. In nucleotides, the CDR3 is TGTGCCAGCAGCCCCCGCAGCGGGAGTTTCGGGGAGACCCAGTACTTC. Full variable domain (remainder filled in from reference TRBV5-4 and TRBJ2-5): ETGVTQSPTHLIKTRGQQVTLRCSSQSGHNTVSWYQQALGQGPQFIFQYYREEENGRGNFPPRFSGLQFPNYSSELNVNALELDDSALYLCASSPRSGSFGETQYFGPGTRLLVL.

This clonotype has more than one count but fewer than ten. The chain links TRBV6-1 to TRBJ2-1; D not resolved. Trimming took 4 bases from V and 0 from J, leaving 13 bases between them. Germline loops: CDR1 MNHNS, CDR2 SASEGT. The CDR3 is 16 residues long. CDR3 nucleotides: TGTGCCAGCAGTGCCACGCTAGGGAACTCCTACAATGAGCAGTTCTTC. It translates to CASSATLGNSYNEQFF.